The 11 T cell receptor beta chains below all came from one sample that was sequenced in a study of post-analysis software for immune sequencing data. Notes on the study in general: Patients had higher frequencies than controls of about 5 TRBV segments, including TRBV5-6, TRBV5-1 and TRBV20-1.

What these receptors recognize is not known. Unique molecular identifiers featured in each of the TCR beta cDNA libraries. A single record per CDR3 protein comes from TCRdb applying MiXCR to the PCR reads. Here the sample spans approximately 730,000 distinct CDR3 sequences, 30% being singletons. Sequencing used blood. The receptors originated from a girl aged 5 to 17 with multiple sclerosis.

The CDR3 DNA reads as TGCAGCGTTGGGACAGAACTTAACACTGAAGCTTTCTTT. Protein: CSVGTELNTEAFF. The rearrangement joins TRBV29-1 to TRBJ1-1, with a weak D call TRBD1 (6 bases). CDR3 length: 13 amino acids. Trimming left V 4 bases short and J 2 bases short, with 11 bases between. The germline CDR1 and CDR2 sequences are SQVTM and ANQGSEA.

Many counts were recorded for this clonotype. The V and J genes are TRBV5-1 and TRBJ1-1; no clear D. V gave up 0 bases and J gave up 0 bases, with 3 bases separating them. The CDR3 covers 13 residues. Germline V gene lookup returns CDR1 SGHRS and CDR2 YFSETQ. CDR3 residues: CASSLEVNTEAFF. The CDR3 coding sequence is TGCGCCAGCAGCTTGGAAGTGAACACTGAAGCTTTCTTT.

The rearrangement links TRBV3-1 to TRBJ2-7, with D possibly being TRBD2 (7 bases). Germline V CDR1 and CDR2: LGHDT, YNNKEL (reference sequence). The CDR3 has 12 residues. V was shortened by 8 bases and J by 5 bases, with 13 bases between the two germline ends. The CDR3 region is CASRGGGDEQYF. The CDR3, as DNA: TGTGCCAGCCGAGGGGGAGGGGACGAGCAGTACTTC.

The chain couples TRBV15 to TRBJ1-4, with 8 positions matching TRBD1. Germline loops: CDR1 LNHNV, CDR2 YYDKDF (reference sequence). Trimming at V came to 5 bases and at J to 4 bases, leaving 3 bases not matched to a gene. CDR3 length equals 14 residues. In DNA form, the CDR3 reads TGTGCCACCAGCCGGACAGGGTTTAATGAAAAACTGTTTTTT. This gives the protein CATSRTGFNEKLFF.

In this sample, this clonotype turned up a few times. The V gene is TRBV5-1, the J gene TRBJ2-7, with 9 bases matching TRBD2. Germline V gives CDR1 SGHRS, CDR2 YFSETQ. After removal of 4 bases from V and 0 bases from J, the junction contained 5 bases not matched to a gene. The CDR3 totals 15 residues. The CDR3 DNA is TGCGCCAGCAGCCCCGGGACTAGCTTCTCCTACGAGCAGTACTTC. It yields the protein CASSPGTSFSYEQYF. The full variable domain, with the rest looked up from reference TRBV5-1 and TRBJ2-7, is KAGVTQTPRYLIKTRGQQVTLSCSPISGHRSVSWYQQTPGQGLQFLFEYFSETQRNKGNFPGRFSGRQFSNSRSEMNVSTLELGDSALYLCASSPGTSFSYEQYFGPGTRLTVT.

This clonotype has just a few counts. The chain combines TRBV7-9 with TRBJ2-1, with D hard to call. Germline CDR1 reads SEHNR; CDR2 reads FQNEAQ (reference sequence). The CDR3 is 15 residues long. The germline V and J ends were trimmed by 2 bases and 4 bases, with 12 bases remaining between them. The DNA of the CDR3 is TGTGCCAGCAGCTTACGTACGGTCTCGTACAATGAGCAGTTCTTC. It codes for CASSLRTVSYNEQFF.

The chain links TRBV6-1 to TRBJ2-7; 9 nucleotides agree with TRBD1. CDR1 and CDR2 from the germline V gene are MNHNS and SASEGT. J gave up 1 base and V 7 bases, and 8 bases lay outside the gene matches. This CDR3 comprises 15 residues. CDR3 nucleotide sequence: TGTGCCAGCACCATAGGACAGGGGACTTCCTACGAGCAGTACTTC. This encodes CASTIGQGTSYEQYF.

The chain has TRBV5-1 and TRBJ2-3, with 10 bases fitting TRBD1. The CDR3 is 16 residues long. Germline CDR1 SGHRS, CDR2 YFSETQ. V shed 4 bases and J 5 bases; nucleotides not matched to a gene: 10. The DNA of the CDR3 is TGCGCCAGCAGCATACAGGGGACAGGGGCAGGAGATACGCAGTATTTT. Protein sequence: CASSIQGTGAGDTQYF.

The chain recombines TRBV27 with TRBJ2-1; TRBD1 or TRBD2 may be the D gene (5 bases each). V was cut by 6 bases and J by 8 bases, with 11 bases left in between. The CDR3 extends over 12 amino acids. The V gene's germline CDR1 is MNHEY and CDR2 SMNVEV (reference sequence). CDR3 residues: CASRGVRDEQFF. DNA of the CDR3: TGTGCCAGCAGGGGGGTGCGAGATGAGCAGTTCTTC.

The chain combines TRBV6-6 with TRBJ2-1; the match to TRBD2 covers 8 bases. V lost 4 bases, J lost 2 bases, and 13 bases stayed unmatched. This CDR3 comprises 18 residues. Germline CDR1 and CDR2: MNHNY and SVGAGI (reference sequence). This CDR3 reads CASSSPLGGRSPYNEQFF. The CDR3 DNA reads TGTGCCAGCAGTTCCCCGCTGGGCGGGAGGTCCCCCTACAATGAGCAGTTCTTC.

This chain joins TRBV15 and TRBJ1-1; the D gene is possibly TRBD1 (5 bases). Trimming took off 0 bases at V and 4 bases at J, with 12 bases between the two ends. CDR1 and CDR2 from the germline V gene are LNHNV and YYDKDF (reference sequence). The CDR3 covers 15 residues. The CDR3 reads CATSRDGEGSTEAFF. The CDR3 DNA is TGTGCCACCAGCAGAGATGGGGAGGGGAGCACTGAAGCTTTCTTT.